This T cell receptor (beta chain) comes out of a study of cytomegalovirus exposure and HLA in healthy donors. The CDR3 is made up of 18 amino acids. Germline V lookup: CDR1 SEHNR, CDR2 FQNEAQ (reference sequence). V was clipped by 5 bases and J by 0 bases, with 19 bases between them. The PCR used 60 Vbeta and 13 Jbeta primers. The data were produced by immunoSEQ multiplex PCR, yet TCRdb's version contains in-frame clones alone and is incomplete. The sample has 200,000 or so clones, 75% to 90% seen once; the top ten hold 2.7%. V gene TRBV7-9 combines with J gene TRBJ2-2; D not certain. The origin of this receptor is a woman between 40 and 55 years old in good health and CMV-seronegative. Sequencing was done on a sample of PBMCs. DNA for the CDR3: TGTGCCAGCAGCCCGCGTCCCGTCGTCGTGGCGAACACCGGGGAGCTGTTTTTT. The encoded protein is CASSPRPVVVANTGELFF. Based on the CDR3 plus reference TRBV7-9 and TRBJ2-2, the full variable domain is DTGVSQNPRHKITKRGQNVTFRCDPISEHNRLYWYRQTLGQGPEFLTYFQNEAQLEKSRLLSDRFSAERPKGSFSTLEIQRTEQGDSAMYLCASSPRPVVVANTGELFFGEGSRLTVL.